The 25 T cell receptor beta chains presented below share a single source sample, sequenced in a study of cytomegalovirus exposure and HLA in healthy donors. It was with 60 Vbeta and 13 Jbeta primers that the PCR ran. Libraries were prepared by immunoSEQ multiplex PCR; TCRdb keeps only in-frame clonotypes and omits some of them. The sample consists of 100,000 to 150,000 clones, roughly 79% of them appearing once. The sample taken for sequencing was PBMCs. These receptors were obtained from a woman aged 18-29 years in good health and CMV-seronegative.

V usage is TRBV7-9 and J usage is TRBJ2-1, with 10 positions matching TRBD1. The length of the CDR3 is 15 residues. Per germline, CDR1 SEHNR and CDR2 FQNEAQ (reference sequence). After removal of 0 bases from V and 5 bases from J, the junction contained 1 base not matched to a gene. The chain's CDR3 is CASSLAGTGDNEQFF. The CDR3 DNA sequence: TGTGCCAGCAGCTTAGCCGGGACAGGGGACAATGAGCAGTTCTTC.

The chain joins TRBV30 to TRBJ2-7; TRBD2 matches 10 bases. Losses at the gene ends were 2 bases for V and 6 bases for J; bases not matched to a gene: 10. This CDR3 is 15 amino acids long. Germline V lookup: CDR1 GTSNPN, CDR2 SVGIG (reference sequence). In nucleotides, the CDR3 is TGTGCCTGGAGTCTCCCCGGGACTAGCGTAGGCGAGCAGTACTTC. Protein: CAWSLPGTSVGEQYF.

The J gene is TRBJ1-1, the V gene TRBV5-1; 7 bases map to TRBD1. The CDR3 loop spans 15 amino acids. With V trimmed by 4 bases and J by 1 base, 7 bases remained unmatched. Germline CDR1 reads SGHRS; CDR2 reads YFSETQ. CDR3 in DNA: TGCGCCAGCAGCCCCCTGACAGGGCAGAACACTGAAGCTTTCTTT. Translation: CASSPLTGQNTEAFF.

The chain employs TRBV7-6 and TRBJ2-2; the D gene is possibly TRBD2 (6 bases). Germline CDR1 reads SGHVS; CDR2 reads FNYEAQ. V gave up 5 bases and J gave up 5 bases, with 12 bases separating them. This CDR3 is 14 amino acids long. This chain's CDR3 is CASSPRGGTGELFF. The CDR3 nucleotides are TGTGCCAGCAGCCCACGGGGAGGTACCGGGGAGCTGTTTTTT.

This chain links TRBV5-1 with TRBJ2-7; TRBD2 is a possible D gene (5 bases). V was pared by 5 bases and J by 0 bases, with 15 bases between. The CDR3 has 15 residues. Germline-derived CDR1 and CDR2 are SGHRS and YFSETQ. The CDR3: CASRALGEHSYEQYF. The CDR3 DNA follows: TGCGCCAGCAGGGCCCTTGGGGAGCACTCCTACGAGCAGTACTTC.

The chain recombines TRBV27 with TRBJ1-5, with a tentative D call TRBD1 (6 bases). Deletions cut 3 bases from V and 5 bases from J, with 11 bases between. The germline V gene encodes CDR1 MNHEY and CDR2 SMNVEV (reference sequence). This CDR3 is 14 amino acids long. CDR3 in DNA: TGTGCCAGCAGTTTGAACAGGGATCATCAGCCCCAGCATTTT. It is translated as CASSLNRDHQPQHF.

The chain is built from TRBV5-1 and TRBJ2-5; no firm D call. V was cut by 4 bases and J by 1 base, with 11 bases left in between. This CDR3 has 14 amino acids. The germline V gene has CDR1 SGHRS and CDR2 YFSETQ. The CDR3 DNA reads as TGCGCCAGCAGCGCCGATCGGGTCCAAGAGACCCAGTACTTC. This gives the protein CASSADRVQETQYF.

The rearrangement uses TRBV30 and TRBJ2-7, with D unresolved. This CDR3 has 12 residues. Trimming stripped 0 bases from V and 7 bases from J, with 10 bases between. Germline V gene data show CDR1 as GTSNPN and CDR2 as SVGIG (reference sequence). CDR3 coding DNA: TGTGCCTGGAGTGTACAGTCCTCAGAGCAGTACTTC. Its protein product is CAWSVQSSEQYF.

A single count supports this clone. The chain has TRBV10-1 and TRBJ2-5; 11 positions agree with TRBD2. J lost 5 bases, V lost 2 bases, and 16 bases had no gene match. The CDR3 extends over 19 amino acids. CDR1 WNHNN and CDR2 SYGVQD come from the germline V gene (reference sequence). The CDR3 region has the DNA TGCGCCAGCAGTGAGCTCCTGACTAGCGGGATGCCCCCCCGGGAGACCCAGTACTTC. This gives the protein CASSELLTSGMPPRETQYF.

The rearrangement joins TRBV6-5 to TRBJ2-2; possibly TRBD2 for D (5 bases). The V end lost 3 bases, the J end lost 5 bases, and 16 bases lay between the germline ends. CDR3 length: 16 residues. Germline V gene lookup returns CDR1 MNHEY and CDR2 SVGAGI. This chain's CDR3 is CASSYPRVPGTGELFF. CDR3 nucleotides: TGTGCCAGCAGTTATCCTCGGGTCCCGGGGACCGGGGAGCTGTTTTTT.

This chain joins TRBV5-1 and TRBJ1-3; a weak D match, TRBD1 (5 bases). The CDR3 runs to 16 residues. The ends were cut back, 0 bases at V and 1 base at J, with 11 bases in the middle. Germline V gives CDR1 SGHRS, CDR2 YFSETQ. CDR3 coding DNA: TGCGCCAGCAGCTTGGGGGGCCGTCAATCTGGAAACACCATATATTTT. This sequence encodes CASSLGGRQSGNTIYF.

For the CDR3, the DNA is TGTGCCAGCAGCCAAGAAGGTAGCGGGAGCGGGAGTTCGGGAGAGACCCAGTACTTC. It encodes CASSQEGSGSGSSGETQYF. V is TRBV4-2 and J is TRBJ2-5; 9 nucleotides match TRBD2. Germline lookup yields CDR1 LGHNA and CDR2 YNFKEQ. The V and J ends lost 0 bases and 4 bases, in that order; junction bases with no gene match: 15. This CDR3 has 19 residues.

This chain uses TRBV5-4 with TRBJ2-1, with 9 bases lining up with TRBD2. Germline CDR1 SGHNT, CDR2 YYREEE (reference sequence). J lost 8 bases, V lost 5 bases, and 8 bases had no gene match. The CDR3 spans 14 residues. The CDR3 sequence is CASRPGLAIDEQFF. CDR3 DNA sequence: TGTGCCAGCAGACCGGGACTAGCAATCGATGAGCAGTTCTTC.

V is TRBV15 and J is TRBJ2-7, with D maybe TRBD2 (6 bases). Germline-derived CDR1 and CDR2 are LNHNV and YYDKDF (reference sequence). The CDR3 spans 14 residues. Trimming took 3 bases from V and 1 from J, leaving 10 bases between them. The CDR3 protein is CATSRSGESYEQYF. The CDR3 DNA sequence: TGTGCCACCAGCAGGTCGGGAGAATCCTACGAGCAGTACTTC.

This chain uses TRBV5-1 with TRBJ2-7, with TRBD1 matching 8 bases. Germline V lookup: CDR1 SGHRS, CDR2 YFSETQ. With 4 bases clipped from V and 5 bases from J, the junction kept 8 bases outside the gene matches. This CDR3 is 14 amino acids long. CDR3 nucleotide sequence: TGCGCCAGCAGCCCCAATAGACAGGGGCACGAGCAGTACTTC. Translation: CASSPNRQGHEQYF.

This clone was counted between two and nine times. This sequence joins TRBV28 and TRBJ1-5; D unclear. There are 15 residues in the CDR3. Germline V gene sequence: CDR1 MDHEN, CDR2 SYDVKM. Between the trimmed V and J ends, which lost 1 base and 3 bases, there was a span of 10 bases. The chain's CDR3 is CASSLSVATNQPQHF. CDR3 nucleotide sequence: TGTGCCAGCAGTTTATCGGTAGCCACCAATCAGCCCCAGCATTTT.

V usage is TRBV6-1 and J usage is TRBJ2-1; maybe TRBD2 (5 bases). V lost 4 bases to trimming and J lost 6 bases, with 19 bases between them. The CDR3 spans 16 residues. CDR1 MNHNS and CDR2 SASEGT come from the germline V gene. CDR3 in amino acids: CASSAPGRAAGNEQFF. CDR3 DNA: TGTGCCAGCAGTGCCCCGGGAAGGGCCGCTGGCAATGAGCAGTTCTTC.

The CDR3 here is CASSQAGAGETQYF. Here the CDR3 DNA reads TGCGCCAGCAGCCAAGCGGGAGCGGGAGAGACCCAGTACTTC. The chain employs TRBV4-1 and TRBJ2-5, with a weak D call TRBD2 (6 bases). Trimming took off 1 base at V and 4 bases at J, with 10 bases between the two ends. Germline V gene lookup returns CDR1 MGHRA and CDR2 YSYEKL. The CDR3 sequence is 14 residues long.

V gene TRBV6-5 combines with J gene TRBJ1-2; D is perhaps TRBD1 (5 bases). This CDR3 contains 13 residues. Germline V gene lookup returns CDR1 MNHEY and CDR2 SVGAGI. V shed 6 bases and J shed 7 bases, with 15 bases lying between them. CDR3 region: CASSLKGKSGYTF. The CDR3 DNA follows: TGTGCCAGCAGCCTCAAGGGGAAATCTGGCTACACCTTC.

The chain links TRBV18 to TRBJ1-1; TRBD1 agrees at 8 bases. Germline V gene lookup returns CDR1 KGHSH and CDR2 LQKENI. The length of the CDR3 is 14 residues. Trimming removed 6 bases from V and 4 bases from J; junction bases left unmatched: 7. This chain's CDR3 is CASSPDRGGTEAFF. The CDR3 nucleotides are TGTGCCAGCTCTCCCGACAGGGGTGGCACTGAAGCTTTCTTT.

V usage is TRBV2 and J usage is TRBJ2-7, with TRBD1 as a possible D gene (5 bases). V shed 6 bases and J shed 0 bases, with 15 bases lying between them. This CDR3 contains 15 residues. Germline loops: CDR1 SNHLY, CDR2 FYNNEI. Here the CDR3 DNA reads TGTGCCAGCAGATTAGACAGTCTCATCTCCTACGAGCAGTACTTC. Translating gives CASRLDSLISYEQYF. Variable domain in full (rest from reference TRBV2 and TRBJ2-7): EPEVTQTPSHQVTQMGQEVILRCVPISNHLYFYWYRQILGQKVEFLVSFYNNEISEKSEIFDDQFSVERPDGSNFTLKIRSTKLEDSAMYFCASRLDSLISYEQYFGPGTRLTVT.

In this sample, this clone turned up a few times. CDR3 sequence (DNA): TGTGCCAGCAGGGGCGGGGGAGGCTACACCTTC. Translating it yields CASRGGGGYTF. The chain recombines TRBV19 with TRBJ1-2; TRBD1 is a possible D gene (6 bases). This CDR3 contains 11 residues. Germline V gives CDR1 LNHDA, CDR2 SQIVND (reference sequence). Trimming pared 9 bases from V and 8 bases from J, leaving 13 bases between.

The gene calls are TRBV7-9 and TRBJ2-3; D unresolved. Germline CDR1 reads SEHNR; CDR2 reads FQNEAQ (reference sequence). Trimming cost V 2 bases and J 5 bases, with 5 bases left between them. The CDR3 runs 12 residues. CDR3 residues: CASSLQVDTQYF. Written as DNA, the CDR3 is TGTGCCAGCAGCTTACAGGTAGATACGCAGTATTTT.

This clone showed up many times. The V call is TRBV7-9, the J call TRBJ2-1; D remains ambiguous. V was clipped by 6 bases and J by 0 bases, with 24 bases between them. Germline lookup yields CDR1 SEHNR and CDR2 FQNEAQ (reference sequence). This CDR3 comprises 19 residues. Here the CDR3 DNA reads TGTGCCAGCAGTCTAGTCTGGGTTGATTCAGCCAGCTCCTACAATGAGCAGTTCTTC. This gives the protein CASSLVWVDSASSYNEQFF.

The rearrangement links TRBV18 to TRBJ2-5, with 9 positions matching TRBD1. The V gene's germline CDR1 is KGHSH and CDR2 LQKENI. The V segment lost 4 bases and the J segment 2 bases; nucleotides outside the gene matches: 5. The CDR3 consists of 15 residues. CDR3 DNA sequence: TGTGCCAGCTCACTCGGGACAGGGATTCAAGAGACCCAGTACTTC. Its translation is CASSLGTGIQETQYF. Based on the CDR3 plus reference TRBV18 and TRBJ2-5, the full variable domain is NAGVMQNPRHLVRRRGQEARLRCSPMKGHSHVYWYRQLPEEGLKFMVYLQKENIIDESGMPKERFSAEFPKEGPSILRIQQVVRGDSAAYFCASSLGTGIQETQYFGPGTRLLVL.